What follows are 27 T cell receptor beta chains derived from one specimen sequenced in a study of blood T cell repertoires in COVID-19. Sequencing used immunoSEQ multiplex PCR; TCRdb keeps in-frame clones, though not all of them. The profile shows over 100,000 clones, roughly four fifths of them singletons. Sequencing used peripheral blood. These receptors came from a man aged 65-85 years with acute or convalescent COVID-19.

The V and J genes are TRBV7-9 and TRBJ2-7, with D perhaps matching TRBD2 (5 bases). The CDR3 loop spans 15 amino acids. The V gene lost 5 bases and the J gene lost 2 bases, with 16 bases spanning the gap. Germline loops: CDR1 SEHNR, CDR2 FQNEAQ (reference sequence). In DNA form, the CDR3 reads TGTGCCAGCAGCGGGAGTTATCGGGGAACCTACGAGCAGTACTTC. Translating gives CASSGSYRGTYEQYF. The entire variable domain, with the rest obtained from reference TRBV7-9 and TRBJ2-7, is as follows: DTGVSQNPRHKITKRGQNVTFRCDPISEHNRLYWYRQTLGQGPEFLTYFQNEAQLEKSRLLSDRFSAERPKGSFSTLEIQRTEQGDSAMYLCASSGSYRGTYEQYFGPGTRLTVT.

The chain joins TRBV6-5 to TRBJ1-6; 7 bases agree with TRBD1. Looked up from germline, CDR1 is MNHEY and CDR2 is SVGAGI. This CDR3 has 16 residues. Losses at the gene ends were 2 bases for V and 7 bases for J; bases not matched to a gene: 8. CDR3: CASSYERQGRNSPLHF. CDR3 DNA sequence: TGTGCCAGCAGTTACGAGCGACAGGGCCGAAATTCACCCCTCCACTTT.

The V gene is TRBV27, the J gene TRBJ2-7; D unclear. V was clipped by 6 bases and J by 3 bases, with 12 bases between them. The CDR3 has 13 residues. Germline V gives CDR1 MNHEY, CDR2 SMNVEV (reference sequence). In nucleotides, the CDR3 is TGTGCCAGCAGCAATGGAGTGGACTACGAGCAGTACTTC. Its protein product is CASSNGVDYEQYF.

Here the CDR3 DNA reads TGTGCCAGCAGCCCTGGCGGGACTAGCGGGGGAAACTCCTACGAGCAGTACTTC. Its protein product is CASSPGGTSGGNSYEQYF. The chain joins TRBV4-2 to TRBJ2-7; TRBD2 matches at 14 bases. This CDR3 contains 18 residues. The V gene end was trimmed by 4 bases and the J gene end by 0 bases; junction bases not matched to a gene: 8. Per the germline V gene, CDR1 is LGHNA and CDR2 is YNFKEQ.

The chain links TRBV3-1 (or the pseudogene TRBV3-2) to TRBJ1-2; D ambiguous. This CDR3 spans 13 amino acids. Germline CDR1 reads LGHDT; CDR2 reads YNNKEL (reference sequence). V was pared by 4 bases and J by 2 bases, with 8 bases between. CDR3 region: CASSRRGNYGYTF. The CDR3 region has the DNA TGTGCCAGCAGCCGGCGCGGAAACTATGGCTACACCTTC.

The V and J genes are TRBV9 and TRBJ1-6; D gene uncertain. The V and J ends lost 2 bases and 4 bases respectively, with 7 bases between them. This CDR3 has 14 amino acids. Germline V gene lookup returns CDR1 SGDLS and CDR2 YYNGEE. For the CDR3, the DNA is TGTGCCAGCAGCGTTGGGAGTTATAATTCACCCCTCCACTTT. Translated, it gives CASSVGSYNSPLHF.

This chain uses TRBV16 with TRBJ1-5, with 10 bases lining up with TRBD1. Germline values: CDR1 KGHSY, CDR2 FQNENV. V shed 4 bases, J shed 4 bases, and the junction held 4 bases outside the gene matches. This CDR3 is built from 15 residues. The CDR3 spells CASSRTGGNNQPQHF. The CDR3 bases are TGTGCCAGCAGCCGGACAGGGGGGAATAATCAGCCCCAGCATTTT.

The sample holds a few counts of this clone. This chain joins TRBV5-1 and TRBJ2-7, with 12 nucleotides matching TRBD2. The germline CDR1 and CDR2 sequences are SGHRS and YFSETQ. The CDR3 spans 16 residues. V dropped 0 bases and J dropped 6; count of bases not matched to a gene: 7. CDR3 amino acids: CASSLVDGLAGTEQYF. The DNA of the CDR3 is TGCGCCAGCAGCTTGGTCGACGGACTAGCGGGGACCGAGCAGTACTTC.

This clone was seen just once. This rearrangement joins TRBV13 to TRBJ1-3; 8 bases fit TRBD1. This CDR3 comprises 16 residues. V lost 5 bases and J lost 3; bases outside the gene matches: 9. Germline CDR1 and CDR2: PRHDT and FYEKMQ (reference sequence). The CDR3 reads CASSARTGLRGNTIYF. CDR3 bases: TGTGCCAGCAGCGCCCGGACAGGGCTACGTGGAAACACCATATATTTT. Based on the CDR3 plus reference TRBV13 and TRBJ1-3, the full variable domain is AAGVIQSPRHLIKEKRETATLKCYPIPRHDTVYWYQQGPGQDPQFLISFYEKMQSDKGSIPDRFSAQQFSDYHSELNMSSLELGDSALYFCASSARTGLRGNTIYFGEGSWLTVV.

The V gene is TRBV6-1, the J gene TRBJ2-7; D is uncertain. Trimming shortened V by 3 bases and J by 2 bases, and 8 bases separated the two germline ends. The CDR3 contains 13 residues. Germline values: CDR1 MNHNS, CDR2 SASEGT. CDR3 nucleotide sequence: TGTGCCAGCAGTGAGACATGGACCTACGAGCAGTACTTC. Amino acid sequence: CASSETWTYEQYF.

This chain joins TRBV20-1 and TRBJ2-7; D is unresolved. Germline CDR1 and CDR2: DFQATT and SNEGSKA (reference sequence). V dropped 4 bases and J dropped 6 bases, with 10 bases sitting between them. This CDR3 spans 11 amino acids. The CDR3 reads CSATRTGEQYF. CDR3 DNA sequence: TGCAGTGCTACGAGAACCGGCGAGCAGTACTTC.

The CDR3: CASSSRDGYTF. The CDR3, as DNA: TGTGCCAGCAGTTCGCGGGATGGCTACACCTTC. The V gene is TRBV28, the J gene TRBJ1-2; D not certain. Germline loops: CDR1 MDHEN, CDR2 SYDVKM. The CDR3 is 11 amino acids. The V end lost 4 bases, the J end lost 6 bases, and 6 bases lay between the germline ends.

The chain couples TRBV5-6 to TRBJ2-7; TRBD1 is a possible D gene (6 bases). CDR1 is SGHDT and CDR2 is YYEEEE in the germline V gene. The V and J ends lost 4 bases and 1 base respectively, with 9 bases between them. CDR3 length: 13 amino acids. The DNA for the CDR3 is TGTGCCAGCAGCCATGGACAGTCCTACGAGCAGTACTTC. Amino acids: CASSHGQSYEQYF.

This clone was detected only a few times. The chain uses TRBV7-8 and TRBJ1-3; D perhaps matches TRBD1 (5 bases). Germline values: CDR1 SGHVS, CDR2 FQNEAQ. The CDR3 contains 15 residues. The germline V and J ends were trimmed by 5 bases and 2 bases, with 13 bases remaining between them. The CDR3 DNA reads TGTGCCAGCAGCAACTTTAAAGGGGCTGGAAACACCATATATTTT. Its protein is CASSNFKGAGNTIYF.

The sample holds a few counts of this clone. The rearrangement joins TRBV29-1 to TRBJ1-3, with no clear D. The V gene's germline CDR1 is SQVTM and CDR2 ANQGSEA. CDR3 size: 11 residues. Deletions cut 6 bases from V and 4 bases from J, with 7 bases between. CDR3 nucleotide sequence: TGCAGCGTCGGAGAAGGAAACACCATATATTTT. Encoded protein: CSVGEGNTIYF.

The chain recombines TRBV5-1 with TRBJ2-6; 7 positions match TRBD2. The CDR3 totals 17 residues. Germline-derived CDR1 and CDR2 are SGHRS and YFSETQ. With 5 bases clipped from V and 0 bases from J, the junction kept 8 bases outside the gene matches. This CDR3 is CASRFDGGFSGANVLTF. CDR3 in DNA: TGCGCCAGCAGATTCGACGGGGGGTTCTCTGGGGCCAACGTCCTGACTTTC.

The CDR3 protein is CASSQGSNSGLAGSGQYF. CDR3 sequence (DNA): TGTGCCAGCAGCCAAGGGTCTAATTCGGGACTAGCGGGTAGCGGGCAGTACTTC. The rearrangement uses TRBV3-1 (or the pseudogene TRBV3-2) and TRBJ2-7, with 12 bases lining up with TRBD2. Germline V gene sequence: CDR1 LGHDT, CDR2 YNNKEL (reference sequence). Trimming at V came to 1 base and at J to 9 bases, leaving 16 bases not matched to a gene. The CDR3 runs to 18 residues.

The chain uses TRBV28 and TRBJ2-1; 11 bases map to TRBD2. The CDR3 length is 16 residues. The trim removed 8 bases at V and 7 bases at J, leaving 13 bases unmatched. CDR1 is MDHEN and CDR2 is SYDVKM in the germline V gene. The CDR3 bases are TGTGCCAGCGGGATCGTGGGACTAGCGGTTTCGAATGAGCAGTTCTTC. Protein product: CASGIVGLAVSNEQFF.

This clone was counted a single time. The gene calls are TRBV12-3 or TRBV12-4 and TRBJ1-1; no clear D. The CDR3 length is 13 residues. The V and J ends lost 5 bases and 1 base respectively, with 8 bases between them. DNA of the CDR3: TGTGCCAGCAGTCTCAGACAGAACACTGAAGCTTTCTTT. Protein product: CASSLRQNTEAFF.

V usage is TRBV6-5 and J usage is TRBJ2-7, with TRBD1 matching over 8 bases. The V segment lost 7 bases and the J segment 2 bases; nucleotides outside the gene matches: 7. The CDR3 covers 14 residues. CDR1 and CDR2 (germline): MNHEY, SVGAGI. CDR3 in DNA: TGTGCCAGCACCCAGGACAGGGCGACCTACGAGCAGTACTTC. Amino acid sequence: CASTQDRATYEQYF.

The DNA for the CDR3 is TGTGCCATCAGTGAGTCGCTAGCGGGGAAGGTGACGCAGTATTTT. Its translation: CAISESLAGKVTQYF. The chain carries TRBV10-3 and TRBJ2-3, with TRBD2 identical over 9 bases. Germline CDR1 and CDR2: ENHRY and SYGVKD. The CDR3 runs 15 residues. J was trimmed by 9 bases and V by 0 bases; bases with no gene match: 7.

This sequence joins TRBV5-6 and TRBJ1-5, with a tentative D call TRBD1 (5 bases). The germline CDR1 and CDR2 sequences are SGHDT and YYEEEE. The CDR3 extends over 12 amino acids. Trimming pared 3 bases from V and 9 bases from J, leaving 10 bases between. CDR3 in amino acids: CASSWGGLPQHF. For the CDR3, the DNA is TGTGCCAGCAGCTGGGGGGGATTGCCCCAGCATTTT.

V and J are TRBV5-1 and TRBJ2-7; weak D call: TRBD1 (6 bases). Between the trimmed V and J ends, which lost 4 bases and 5 bases, there was a span of 16 bases. From germline, CDR1 is SGHRS and CDR2 YFSETQ. The CDR3 covers 14 residues. The CDR3 protein is CASSRPGTLDEQYF. In nucleotides, the CDR3 is TGCGCCAGCAGCAGACCCGGGACACTCGACGAGCAGTACTTC.

The V gene is TRBV27, the J gene TRBJ2-7; 7 bases line up with TRBD1. The CDR3 consists of 15 residues. Germline V lookup: CDR1 MNHEY, CDR2 SMNVEV (reference sequence). V shed 1 base, J shed 5 bases, and the junction held 8 bases outside the gene matches. CDR3 DNA: TGTGCCAGCAGTTTATGGGACAGTCCCCAAGACGAGCAGTACTTC. Its translation is CASSLWDSPQDEQYF.

This clone has just a few counts. Distinct nucleotide sequences in the sample also encode this CDR3. J is TRBJ2-2 and V is TRBV10-3; the D is unclear. V lost 8 bases and J lost 4, with 8 bases in between. The germline V gene has CDR1 ENHRY and CDR2 SYGVKD. The CDR3 sequence is 12 residues long. The CDR3: CAIGPATGELFF. DNA for the CDR3: TGTGCCATCGGGCCAGCCACCGGGGAGCTGTTTTTT.

The V and J genes are TRBV18 and TRBJ1-2, with 7 bases matching TRBD1. The V gene's germline CDR1 is KGHSH and CDR2 LQKENI. V shed 3 bases, J shed 8 bases, and the junction held 9 bases outside the gene matches. This CDR3 has 14 residues. The CDR3 DNA follows: TGTGCCAGCTCACCGATAACAGGGGAGGCGGGCTACACCTTC. This sequence encodes CASSPITGEAGYTF.

The chain recombines TRBV5-1 with TRBJ1-5, with D possibly TRBD1 on 5 matching bases. The CDR3 has 15 residues. V gave up 0 bases and J gave up 0 bases, with 7 bases separating them. The germline V gene has CDR1 SGHRS and CDR2 YFSETQ. CDR3 nucleotide sequence: TGCGCCAGCAGCTTGGCAGGGCGTAGCAATCAGCCCCAGCATTTT. Translated: CASSLAGRSNQPQHF.